This record looks at one T cell receptor beta chain sequence and its context. Patients had received no treatment of any kind before thyroid surgery. The data belong to a study of metastatic and nonmetastatic thyroid tumors. Trimming took 6 bases from V and 2 from J, leaving 12 bases between them. From germline, CDR1 is SGDLS and CDR2 YYNGEE. This CDR3 region has 15 residues. TCRdb reassembled clones from the PCR reads with MiXCR. The profile shows 8,500 to 13,000 clones, less than 30% of them singletons. The specimen was tumor tissue. This TCR was recovered from a female donor with papillary thyroid cancer or a benign thyroid nodule (not recorded which). Some clones in this sample may be carry-over from other donors' samples. The rearrangement links TRBV9 to TRBJ1-6; D perhaps matches TRBD1 (5 bases). For the CDR3, the DNA is TGTGCCAGCACTACTAGACAGCCCTATAATTCACCCCTCCACTTT. As protein: CASTTRQPYNSPLHF.